These 21 T cell receptor beta chains share one sample of origin, sequenced in a study of blood T cell repertoires in COVID-19. Data came from immunoSEQ multiplex PCR; TCRdb stores just in-frame clones and leaves some out. The table lists about 190,000 clones, approximately 79% of them singletons. The sequenced material came from peripheral blood. These receptors were obtained from a man aged 50 to 59 who had recovered from COVID-19.

This clone has only a few counts. The chain combines TRBV20-1 with TRBJ2-3; 8 bases match TRBD2. Germline trimming cut 3 bases from V and 3 bases from J; bases unmatched to any gene: 2. Germline CDR1 DFQATT, CDR2 SNEGSKA (reference sequence). The CDR3 consists of 13 residues. CDR3 residues: CSASAGGTDTQYF. CDR3 coding DNA: TGCAGTGCTAGTGCGGGAGGTACAGATACGCAGTATTTT.

This CDR3 reads CASSPYSGTNEQFF. The CDR3 DNA sequence: TGTGCCAGCAGCCCCTATAGCGGGACCAATGAGCAGTTCTTC. The V and J genes are TRBV7-3 and TRBJ2-1; 8 bases agree with TRBD2. From germline, CDR1 is SGHTA and CDR2 FQGTGA. The CDR3 has 14 residues. J gave up 6 bases and V 5 bases, and 6 bases lay outside the gene matches.

V usage is TRBV29-1 and J usage is TRBJ2-3, with 10 bases fitting TRBD1. Trimming cost V 6 bases and J 4 bases; bases outside gene matches: 7. From germline, CDR1 is SQVTM and CDR2 ANQGSEA. There are 14 residues in the CDR3. The CDR3 region is CSVGDRGQSDTQYF. CDR3 nucleotide sequence: TGCAGCGTGGGGGACAGGGGACAATCAGATACGCAGTATTTT.

The V call is TRBV7-2, the J call TRBJ1-1; D gene ambiguous. This CDR3 region has 13 residues. Germline CDR1 SGHTA, CDR2 FQGNSA. V was shortened by 2 bases and J by 5 bases, with 9 bases between the two germline ends. The CDR3 coding sequence is TGTGCCAGCAGCTTATCTGGACTTACTGAAGCTTTCTTT. Translating gives CASSLSGLTEAFF.

This clone came up a few times. Other DNA variants within this sample encode the same CDR3. The chain carries TRBV7-2 and TRBJ1-2, with a possible D match to TRBD1 (5 bases). Deletions cut 1 base from V and 4 bases from J, with 7 bases between. CDR3 length equals 13 residues. The germline gives CDR1 SGHTA, CDR2 FQGNSA. CDR3 nucleotides: TGTGCCAGCAGCTTAGGCGGGGCCTATGGCTACACCTTC. Translated: CASSLGGAYGYTF.

The chain has TRBV7-8 and TRBJ2-2; 9 bases line up with TRBD2. V lost 2 bases and J lost 4; bases outside the gene matches: 5. This CDR3 contains 16 residues. The V gene's germline CDR1 is SGHVS and CDR2 FQNEAQ. CDR3 coding DNA: TGTGCCAGCAGCTTAAGCGGGAGGCCGGTCACCGGGGAGCTGTTTTTT. Its translation: CASSLSGRPVTGELFF. Based on the CDR3 plus reference TRBV7-8 and TRBJ2-2, the full variable domain is GAGVSQSPRYKVAKRGQDVALRCDPISGHVSLFWYQQALGQGPEFLTYFQNEAQLDKSGLPSDRFFAERPEGSVSTLKIQRTQQEDSAVYLCASSLSGRPVTGELFFGEGSRLTVL.

The chain recombines TRBV20-1 with TRBJ1-2; 8 positions match TRBD1. This CDR3 region has 15 residues. Germline CDR1 is DFQATT and CDR2 is SNEGSKA (reference sequence). V was pared by 3 bases and J by 3 bases, with 9 bases of the junction left unmatched. The CDR3 loop is CSASSPGQVDYGYTF. The CDR3, as DNA: TGCAGTGCTAGTTCCCCGGGACAGGTGGACTATGGCTACACCTTC.

The V and J genes are TRBV11-3 and TRBJ2-3, with 12 nucleotides matching TRBD2. CDR3 length: 14 amino acids. CDR1 and CDR2 (germline): SGHNT, YENEEA. The trim removed 5 bases at V and 4 bases at J, leaving 1 base unmatched. CDR3 amino acids: CASSRLAGADTQYF. The CDR3 region has the DNA TGTGCCAGCAGCCGACTAGCGGGAGCAGATACGCAGTATTTT.

The chain uses TRBV10-2 and TRBJ2-7, with 7 bases identical to TRBD1. Per the germline V gene, CDR1 is WSHSY and CDR2 is SAAADI. CDR3 size: 13 residues. V shed 4 bases and J 4 bases; nucleotides not matched to a gene: 4. The DNA for the CDR3 is TGCGCCAGCAGTGGTGGGACAGTTTACGAGCAGTACTTC. Encoded protein: CASSGGTVYEQYF.

This clone showed up just once. The J gene is TRBJ2-3, the V gene TRBV4-3, with 11 bases lining up with TRBD2. Germline loops: CDR1 LGHNA, CDR2 YSLEER. V gave up 4 bases and J gave up 6 bases; unmatched junction bases: 9. The CDR3 is 16 amino acids. The CDR3 nucleotides are TGCGCCAGCAGCCCTGGGACTAGCGGCGCCAGGGATACGCAGTATTTT. Its translation is CASSPGTSGARDTQYF.

The rearrangement links TRBV7-2 to TRBJ2-7, with 10 bases identical to TRBD2. CDR1 is SGHTA, CDR2 FQGNSA, per germline. The CDR3 sequence is 18 residues long. After removal of 0 bases from V and 3 bases from J, the junction contained 11 bases not matched to a gene. As DNA, the CDR3 is TGTGCCAGCAGCTTAGCGACGACTAGCGGGTCCTATAACTACGAGCAGTACTTC. This encodes CASSLATTSGSYNYEQYF.

The chain joins TRBV27 to TRBJ2-7; 8 nucleotides match TRBD2. The trim removed 7 bases at V and 4 bases at J, leaving 9 bases unmatched. The CDR3 length is 14 residues. Germline CDR1 is MNHEY and CDR2 is SMNVEV (reference sequence). CDR3 in amino acids: CASKVGAGVYEQYF. The CDR3 DNA is TGTGCCAGCAAGGTTGGAGCGGGAGTTTACGAGCAGTACTTC.

This clone showed up just a few times. V and J are TRBV4-2 and TRBJ2-3; a possible D gene is TRBD1 (5 bases). V was shortened by 4 bases and J by 8 bases, with 16 bases between the two germline ends. Germline CDR1 is LGHNA and CDR2 is YNFKEQ. This CDR3 region has 14 residues. This CDR3 is CASSPDEGVFTQYF. The CDR3 DNA sequence: TGTGCCAGCAGCCCAGATGAAGGGGTTTTTACGCAGTATTTT.

This sequence joins TRBV9 and TRBJ2-2, with 8 bases identical to TRBD2. V was pared by 7 bases and J by 1 base, with 6 bases of the junction left unmatched. This CDR3 has 15 amino acids. Germline CDR1 and CDR2: SGDLS and YYNGEE. The CDR3 bases are TGTGCCAGCCGACTGGGACTAGGGAACACCGGGGAGCTGTTTTTT. This sequence encodes CASRLGLGNTGELFF.

The CDR3 sequence is CASSYSGGRFGSKTEAFF. The CDR3 nucleotides read TGTGCCAGCAGTTACAGCGGGGGGCGCTTCGGTTCGAAGACTGAAGCTTTCTTT. The genes are TRBV6-2 or TRBV6-3 and TRBJ1-1, with D possibly TRBD1 on 6 matching bases. The V end was cut by 2 bases, the J end by 5 bases, with 24 bases between. In germline, CDR1 is MNHEY, CDR2 SVGEGT. The CDR3 has 18 residues.

This clone occurred many times. The rearrangement links TRBV3-1 (or the pseudogene TRBV3-2) to TRBJ2-1; 7 nucleotides agree with TRBD2. Trimming cost V 0 bases and J 3 bases; bases outside gene matches: 14. Germline V gene lookup returns CDR1 LGHDT and CDR2 YNNKEL (reference sequence). CDR3 length: 19 amino acids. DNA for the CDR3: TGTGCCAGCAGCCAAGATCGGGGGGACCCCCGTCCCCGCTACAATGAGCAGTTCTTC. Translated, it gives CASSQDRGDPRPRYNEQFF.

J is TRBJ2-7 and V is TRBV29-1, with 13 nucleotides matching TRBD2. V lost 6 bases to trimming and J lost 6 bases; unmatched junction nucleotides: 2. This CDR3 is 12 amino acids long. Looked up from germline, CDR1 is SQVTM and CDR2 is ANQGSEA. CDR3 protein: CSVTSGRPEQYF. CDR3 DNA: TGCAGCGTGACTAGCGGGAGGCCCGAGCAGTACTTC.

This chain links TRBV15 with TRBJ1-2; 9 nucleotides line up with TRBD1. The trim removed 0 bases at V and 4 bases at J, leaving 3 bases unmatched. The germline V gene encodes CDR1 LNHNV and CDR2 YYDKDF (reference sequence). The CDR3 is 15 amino acids. Here the CDR3 DNA reads TGTGCCACCAGCAGAGATCTGACAGGGGGCTATGGCTACACCTTC. It yields the protein CATSRDLTGGYGYTF.

This clone was counted a single time. J is TRBJ2-7 and V is TRBV10-3, with 9 bases lining up with TRBD2. The junction had 6 bases not matched to a gene; V was cut back by 8 bases and J by 7 bases. Germline lookup yields CDR1 ENHRY and CDR2 SYGVKD. The CDR3 extends over 12 amino acids. The CDR3 protein is CAISVAGVEQYF. The CDR3 DNA follows: TGTGCCATCTCGGTAGCGGGAGTTGAGCAGTACTTC.

This chain uses TRBV6-5 with TRBJ2-6; D ambiguous. The CDR3 spans 15 residues. The V gene lost 6 bases and the J gene lost 0 bases, with 9 bases spanning the gap. Germline V gene sequence: CDR1 MNHEY, CDR2 SVGAGI. The CDR3 loop reads CASSPWSSGANVLTF. The CDR3 DNA reads as TGTGCCAGCAGCCCATGGAGCTCTGGGGCCAACGTCCTGACTTTC.

This sequence joins TRBV4-1 and TRBJ2-2, with 15 positions matching TRBD2. CDR1 MGHRA and CDR2 YSYEKL come from the germline V gene. The junction had 9 bases not matched to a gene; V was cut back by 6 bases and J by 7 bases. This CDR3 contains 17 residues. DNA for the CDR3: TGCGCCAGCAGTGGCAGGACTAGCGGGAGGGGAGGCGGGGAGCTGTTTTTT. Translated, it gives CASSGRTSGRGGGELFF.